This T cell receptor beta chain is drawn from a study of blood T cell repertoires in COVID-19. Recovered participants had two consecutive negative NP/OP PCR tests, healthcare professional clearance, or symptom resolution. Repertoires were generated with immunoSEQ multiplex PCR, while TCRdb's copy carries only in-frame clones and drops some. The table has about 280,000 clones, 75% to 90% seen once. The length of the CDR3 is 15 residues. Germline CDR1 and CDR2: SGHAT and FQNNGV. The V gene lost 1 base and the J gene lost 1 base, with 10 bases spanning the gap. Sequenced material: PBMCs or T cells enriched from blood (not recorded which). V usage is TRBV11-2 and J usage is TRBJ1-1, with D unresolved. This TCR derives from a woman between 50 and 59 years old who had recovered from COVID-19. The CDR3 region has the DNA TGTGCCAGCAGCTTAGTTCTACAGAGGAACACTGAAGCTTTCTTT. It translates to CASSLVLQRNTEAFF.